This entry features one T cell receptor (beta chain) sequence. Its matching antigen is unknown. This entry is derived from a study of cytomegalovirus exposure and HLA in healthy donors. CDR3 length: 15 residues. Germline CDR1 MNHNS, CDR2 SASEGT. J was trimmed by 5 bases and V by 3 bases; bases with no gene match: 7. 60 Vbeta and 13 Jbeta primers were used in PCR. Assay used: immunoSEQ multiplex PCR; TCRdb lists only in-frame clones, some missing. The sample comprises around 190,000 clones, about 86% of which are singletons, and less than 2% rests with the top ten. The study's findings and limits: As a later analysis showed, several of the most significant clusters appeared to be linked to common viral pathogens.

This clonotype was sampled from a middle-aged man in good health and CMV-seropositive. This chain connects TRBV6-1 to TRBJ2-5; 9 nucleotides align to TRBD2. The sequencing input was PBMCs. The CDR3 here is CASSDLAGEAETQYF. The CDR3, as DNA: TGTGCCAGCAGTGATTTAGCGGGAGAGGCGGAGACCCAGTACTTC.